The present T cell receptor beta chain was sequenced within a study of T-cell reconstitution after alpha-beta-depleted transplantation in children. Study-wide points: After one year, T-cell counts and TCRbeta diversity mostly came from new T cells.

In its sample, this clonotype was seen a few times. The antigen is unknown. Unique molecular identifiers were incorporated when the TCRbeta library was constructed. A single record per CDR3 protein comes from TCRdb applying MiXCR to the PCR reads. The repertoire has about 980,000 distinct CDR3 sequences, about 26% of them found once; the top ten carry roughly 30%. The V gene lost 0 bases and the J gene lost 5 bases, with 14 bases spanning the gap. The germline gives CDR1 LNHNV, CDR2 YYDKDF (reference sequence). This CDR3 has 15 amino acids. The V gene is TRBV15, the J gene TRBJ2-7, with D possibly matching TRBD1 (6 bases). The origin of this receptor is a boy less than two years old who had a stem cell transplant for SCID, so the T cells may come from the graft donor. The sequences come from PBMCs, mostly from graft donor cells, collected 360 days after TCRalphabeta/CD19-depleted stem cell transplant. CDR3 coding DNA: TGTGCCACCAGCAGAGATGAGAGGACAGCAGACGAGCAGTACTTC. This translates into CATSRDERTADEQYF.